This TCR beta chain was recorded in a study of response to subunit inactivated influenza vaccine. MiXCR, applied by TCRdb to the RT-PCR reads, yields one record per CDR3 protein. The data hold under 550,000 distinct CDR3 sequences, with about 7.6% observed a single time. Study-wide findings and caveats: New T cells are recruited in small numbers by each seasonal influenza vaccination, according to the authors' suggestion.

This clonotype was recorded at least ten times. The antigen is unknown. This receptor was obtained from a man aged 50-75 years who received an inactivated influenza vaccine. Sequenced material: PBMCs from blood, taken less than 30 months after vaccination.

In DNA form, the CDR3 reads TGTGCCACCAGTGATCCCGGACTAGCGGAAGAGACCCAGTACTTC. Amino acid sequence: CATSDPGLAEETQYF. V gene TRBV24-1 combines with J gene TRBJ2-5, with 10 bases matching TRBD2. The V gene end was trimmed by 3 bases and the J gene end by 3 bases; junction bases not matched to a gene: 3. The CDR3 contains 15 residues. Per the germline V gene, CDR1 is KGHDR and CDR2 is SFDVKD.